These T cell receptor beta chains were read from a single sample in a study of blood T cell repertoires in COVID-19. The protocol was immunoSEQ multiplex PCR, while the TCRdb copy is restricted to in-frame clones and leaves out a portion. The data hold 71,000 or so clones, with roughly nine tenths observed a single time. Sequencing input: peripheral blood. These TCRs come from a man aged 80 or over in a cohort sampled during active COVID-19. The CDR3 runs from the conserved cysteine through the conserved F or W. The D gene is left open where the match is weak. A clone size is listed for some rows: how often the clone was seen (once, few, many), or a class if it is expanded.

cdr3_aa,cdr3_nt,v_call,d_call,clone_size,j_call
CGSGTEETQYF,TGTGGCTCCGGGACAGAAGAGACCCAGTACTTC,TRBV6-5,TRBD1,NA,TRBJ2-5
CSVVLDSSYEQYF,TGCAGCGTTGTTCTCGACAGCTCCTACGAGCAGTACTTC,TRBV29-1,NA,NA,TRBJ2-7
CASTSGVTDTQYF,TGTGCCAGCACTAGCGGGGTGACAGATACGCAGTATTTT,TRBV3-1/TRBV3-2,TRBD2,NA,TRBJ2-3
CASSAGTSGGAAVETQYF,TGTGCCAGCAGCGCCGGGACTAGCGGGGGGGCGGCTGTGGAGACCCAGTACTTC,TRBV9,TRBD2,NA,TRBJ2-5
CASIGRGADQPQHF,TGTGCCAGCATAGGCAGGGGGGCGGATCAGCCCCAGCATTTT,TRBV6-5,TRBD1,NA,TRBJ1-5
CASSLRTGGKYEQYF,TGTGCCAGCAGTCTTCGGACAGGGGGCAAGTACGAGCAGTACTTC,TRBV28,TRBD1,NA,TRBJ2-7
CANRDRGNTEAFF,TGTGCCAACCGGGACAGGGGGAACACTGAAGCTTTCTTT,TRBV28,TRBD1,NA,TRBJ1-1
CASSEALGGTEAFF,TGTGCCAGCAGTGAAGCGCTCGGAGGGACTGAAGCTTTCTTT,TRBV2,NA,NA,TRBJ1-1
CASSSDRPSSYNSPLHF,TGTGCCAGCAGCAGCGACAGACCCAGCTCCTATAATTCACCCCTCCACTTT,TRBV21-1,NA,NA,TRBJ1-6
CASSSLRGGGEQFF,TGTGCCAGCAGCTCGTTGCGGGGGGGAGGTGAGCAGTTCTTC,TRBV7-9,TRBD2,NA,TRBJ2-1
CASRSGHARGEAFF,TGTGCCAGCAGATCGGGACACGCCCGAGGTGAAGCTTTCTTT,TRBV5-6,NA,NA,TRBJ1-1
CASSPGGAEKLFF,TGTGCCAGCAGCCCGGGGGGCGCGGAAAAACTGTTTTTT,TRBV7-8,NA,NA,TRBJ1-4
CASRTEPLNTGELFF,TGCGCCAGCAGGACAGAACCGCTAAACACCGGGGAGCTGTTTTTT,TRBV4-1,NA,NA,TRBJ2-2
CASGSGPDTQYF,TGTGCCAGCGGATCAGGGCCAGATACGCAGTATTTT,TRBV7-9,NA,NA,TRBJ2-3
CASSQEDTASRYEQYF,TGCGCCAGCAGCCAAGAAGACACAGCCTCTCGTTACGAGCAGTACTTC,TRBV4-3,NA,NA,TRBJ2-7
CASLTSTVSSDTQYF,TGTGCCAGCCTCACTTCGACAGTCAGTTCAGATACGCAGTATTTT,TRBV6-5,NA,once,TRBJ2-3
CASSTSPNTEAFF,TGTGCCAGCAGCACGAGCCCGAACACTGAAGCTTTCTTT,TRBV9,NA,NA,TRBJ1-1
CASSSGRDSPIGTQYF,TGTGCCAGCAGTTCCGGCCGGGACTCACCTATCGGGACCCAGTACTTC,TRBV6-5,NA,NA,TRBJ2-5
CASSQNRVFNYGYTF,TGTGCCAGCAGTCAGAACAGGGTTTTCAACTATGGCTACACCTTC,TRBV5-4,NA,NA,TRBJ1-2
CASSIQGGMNAYNEQFF,TGTGCCAGTAGTATACAGGGAGGGATGAACGCCTACAATGAGCAGTTCTTC,TRBV19,TRBD2,NA,TRBJ2-1
CASSQRWTSGGTTDTQYF,TGCGCCAGCAGCCAGCGATGGACTAGCGGGGGGACCACAGATACGCAGTATTTT,TRBV4-1,TRBD2,once,TRBJ2-3
CASSADRSSGNTIYF,TGTGCCAGCAGCGCGGACAGGAGCTCTGGAAACACCATATATTTT,TRBV6-5,TRBD1,NA,TRBJ1-3
CASSPPGGELFF,TGTGCCAGCAGCCCGCCCGGGGGGGAGCTGTTTTTT,TRBV7-7,NA,NA,TRBJ2-2
CASSQARVEAFF,TGTGCCAGCAGCCAAGCCAGGGTTGAAGCTTTCTTT,TRBV3-1/TRBV3-2,NA,NA,TRBJ1-1
CASTPTSYNSPLHF,TGTGCCAGCACGCCGACAAGCTATAATTCACCCCTCCACTTT,TRBV27,NA,NA,TRBJ1-6
CASRPRPGAFF,TGTGCCAGCAGACCTAGACCCGGAGCTTTCTTT,TRBV7-7,NA,few,TRBJ1-1
CASSSLAPGQSKSNQPQHF,TGTGCCAGCAGCTCCCTAGCCCCCGGACAGTCAAAGAGCAATCAGCCCCAGCATTTT,TRBV27,NA,NA,TRBJ1-5
CASSPSRGIADTQYF,TGTGCCAGCAGCCCTAGCAGGGGAATTGCAGATACGCAGTATTTT,TRBV14,NA,NA,TRBJ2-3
CASSQGGWDTQYF,TGTGCCAGCAGCCAGGGGGGTTGGGATACGCAGTATTTT,TRBV9,NA,NA,TRBJ2-3
CASSLGLAVNNEQFF,TGCGCCAGCAGCTTAGGACTAGCGGTCAACAATGAGCAGTTCTTC,TRBV5-1,TRBD2,NA,TRBJ2-1
CASSRATNEKLFF,TGTGCCAGCAGTCGGGCAACTAATGAAAAACTGTTTTTT,TRBV28,NA,NA,TRBJ1-4
CASSVVTSPTDTQYF,TGTGCCAGCAGCGTAGTTACTAGCCCAACAGATACGCAGTATTTT,TRBV9,NA,NA,TRBJ2-3
CASSFFPPGTGWEGQPQHF,TGTGCCAGCAGCTTCTTCCCGCCCGGGACAGGGTGGGAAGGTCAGCCCCAGCATTTT,TRBV7-9,TRBD1,once,TRBJ1-5
CASSSLTGRETQYF,TGTGCCAGCAGCTCGTTGACAGGGAGGGAGACCCAGTACTTC,TRBV5-5,NA,once,TRBJ2-5
CASSYGPSWSNYGYTF,TGTGCCAGCAGTTACGGCCCTTCGTGGTCTAACTATGGCTACACCTTC,TRBV6-5,NA,NA,TRBJ1-2
CASSLSSTGTLLKETQYF,TGCGCCAGCAGCTTGAGTTCGACAGGGACCCTGCTCAAAGAGACCCAGTACTTC,TRBV5-1,TRBD1,NA,TRBJ2-5
CASKTSGGSYEQYF,TGTGCCAGTAAGACATCGGGGGGCTCCTACGAGCAGTACTTC,TRBV6-6,TRBD2,few,TRBJ2-7
CANKGLAGPYEQYF,TGTGCCAACAAGGGACTAGCGGGCCCCTACGAGCAGTACTTC,TRBV21-1,NA,once,TRBJ2-7
CASSPLAGGFQETQYF,TGTGCCAGCTCGCCCCTTGCGGGGGGGTTCCAAGAGACCCAGTACTTC,TRBV18,TRBD2,NA,TRBJ2-5
CASSQVVPAQETQYF,TGTGCCAGCAGCCAAGTAGTGCCTGCACAAGAGACCCAGTACTTC,TRBV3-1/TRBV3-2,NA,NA,TRBJ2-5
CASSQYNDEKLFF,TGTGCCAGCAGCCAATACAACGATGAAAAACTGTTTTTT,TRBV16,NA,NA,TRBJ1-4
CAISLQDQETQYF,TGTGCCATCAGTTTACAGGACCAAGAGACCCAGTACTTC,TRBV10-3,NA,NA,TRBJ2-5
CASSQGTVDEQYF,TGTGCCAGTAGCCAGGGTACGGTGGACGAGCAGTACTTC,TRBV19,NA,NA,TRBJ2-7
CASSVSGQGSYGYTF,TGCGCCAGCAGCGTTTCGGGACAGGGGAGCTATGGCTACACCTTC,TRBV5-1,TRBD1,NA,TRBJ1-2
CATLRDFSGNTIYF,TGTGCCACTCTTAGGGACTTCTCTGGAAACACCATATATTTT,TRBV10-3,NA,NA,TRBJ1-3
CASTYSANQPQHF,TGTGCCAGCACTTACTCAGCGAATCAGCCCCAGCATTTT,TRBV6-2/TRBV6-3,NA,NA,TRBJ1-5
CASSQGLLQGALGANVLTF,TGTGCCAGCAGCCAAGGATTATTACAGGGGGCGCTGGGGGCCAACGTCCTGACTTTC,TRBV3-1/TRBV3-2,TRBD1,NA,TRBJ2-6
CASSQQGAFGNEQFF,TGTGCCAGCAGCCAACAGGGGGCCTTCGGGAATGAGCAGTTCTTC,TRBV3-1/TRBV3-2,TRBD1,few,TRBJ2-1
CASARGGLAGANVLTF,TGTGCCAGCGCCAGGGGAGGGCTCGCTGGGGCCAACGTCCTGACTTTC,TRBV2,NA,NA,TRBJ2-6
CASSHLGTVTYEQYF,TGCGCCAGCAGTCACCTCGGGACAGTCACCTACGAGCAGTACTTC,TRBV23-1,TRBD1,NA,TRBJ2-7
CTSSARQGMNTEAFF,TGTACCAGCAGCGCCCGACAGGGGATGAACACTGAAGCTTTCTTT,TRBV7-9,TRBD1,once,TRBJ1-1
CASSWGDRVWDTEAFF,TGCGCCAGCAGCTGGGGGGACAGGGTCTGGGACACTGAAGCTTTCTTT,TRBV5-1,TRBD1,once,TRBJ1-1
CASSIGTGMFTDTQYF,TGCGCCAGCAGCATTGGGACAGGGATGTTTACAGATACGCAGTATTTT,TRBV5-1,TRBD1,NA,TRBJ2-3
CASSRRQVTGELFF,TGTGCCAGCAGCCGTCGACAGGTTACCGGGGAGCTGTTTTTT,TRBV27,NA,NA,TRBJ2-2
CASKTDGGFRELFF,TGTGCCAGCAAAACGGACGGGGGGTTCAGGGAGCTGTTTTTT,TRBV27,TRBD2,NA,TRBJ2-2
CASSPRGTEAFF,TGTGCCAGCAGCCCGCGGGGCACTGAAGCTTTCTTT,TRBV9,NA,few,TRBJ1-1